A single sample is the source of the 22 T cell receptor beta chains below, sequenced in a study of blood T cell repertoires in COVID-19. Repertoires were generated with immunoSEQ multiplex PCR, while TCRdb's copy carries only in-frame clones and drops some. The sample lists a few hundred thousand clones, around four fifths occurring once. Input material: peripheral blood. Receptors were obtained from a woman aged 50 to 60 with active or convalescent COVID-19.

CDR3 DNA: TGTGCCAGCGGCCGCCCTGGGGGGTATGGCTACACCTTC. Translating gives CASGRPGGYGYTF. The genes are TRBV25-1 and TRBJ1-2, with D perhaps matching TRBD1 (5 bases). The V end was cut by 8 bases, the J end by 5 bases, with 15 bases between. Germline CDR1 reads MGHDK; CDR2 reads SYGVNS. CDR3 size: 13 residues.

J is TRBJ1-1 and V is TRBV3-1 (or the pseudogene TRBV3-2), with D unresolved. Germline CDR1 LGHDT, CDR2 YNNKEL (reference sequence). Trimming cost V 4 bases and J 6 bases, with 9 bases left between them. CDR3 size: 12 residues. The CDR3 nucleotides read TGTGCCAGCAGCCGTCCGGGATCTGAAGCTTTCTTT. As protein: CASSRPGSEAFF.

This clone was found once. V is TRBV7-2 and J is TRBJ1-1; D uncertain. Germline lookup yields CDR1 SGHTA and CDR2 FQGNSA. There are 15 residues in the CDR3. V lost 1 base and J lost 1, with 10 bases in between. CDR3 sequence (DNA): TGTGCCAGCAGCTTAGTTGAGGCACCGAACACTGAAGCTTTCTTT. This sequence encodes CASSLVEAPNTEAFF.

The V gene is TRBV10-3, the J gene TRBJ2-3; 14 bases are shared with TRBD2. The CDR3 is made up of 18 amino acids. Germline trimming cut 4 bases from V and 4 bases from J; bases unmatched to any gene: 10. Germline values: CDR1 ENHRY, CDR2 SYGVKD. CDR3 in amino acids: CAISGLAGGPTEADTQYF. In DNA form, the CDR3 reads TGTGCCATCAGTGGACTAGCGGGAGGGCCGACGGAGGCAGATACGCAGTATTTT.

The rearrangement uses TRBV7-6 and TRBJ2-2; maybe TRBD2 (6 bases). The CDR3 spans 14 residues. Germline V gives CDR1 SGHVS, CDR2 FNYEAQ. Deletions cut 5 bases from V and 1 base from J, with 8 bases between. The CDR3 coding sequence is TGTGCCAGCAGCCGTAGCGGGAACACCGGGGAGCTGTTTTTT. Translation: CASSRSGNTGELFF.

This chain links TRBV10-2 with TRBJ1-3; D ambiguous. Trimming pared 5 bases from V and 0 bases from J, leaving 14 bases between. Germline V lookup: CDR1 WSHSY, CDR2 SAAADI. The CDR3 has 16 residues. The CDR3 nucleotides read TGCGCCAGCAGTTCCCCCCTCGGTGGCTCTGGAAACACCATATATTTT. This gives the protein CASSSPLGGSGNTIYF.

The genes are TRBV9 and TRBJ2-1; 7 nucleotides align to TRBD1. The ends lost 0 bases at V and 2 bases at J; junction bases unmatched: 2. CDR3 length equals 15 residues. Germline CDR1 SGDLS, CDR2 YYNGEE. The CDR3 DNA reads as TGTGCCAGCAGCGTAGCCGGACAGGCCTACAATGAGCAGTTCTTC. Amino acids: CASSVAGQAYNEQFF.

V is TRBV19 and J is TRBJ2-7; a weak D match, TRBD2 (5 bases). V lost 7 bases, J lost 9 bases, and 22 bases lay in between. Germline V gives CDR1 LNHDA, CDR2 SQIVND (reference sequence). The CDR3 runs 14 residues. CDR3 sequence reads: CASTPTGVANRQYF. The CDR3 DNA is TGTGCCAGTACCCCGACCGGGGTTGCCAATCGGCAGTACTTC.

The chain uses TRBV19 and TRBJ2-1; 9 positions agree with TRBD1. Germline CDR1 reads LNHDA; CDR2 reads SQIVND (reference sequence). This CDR3 is 13 amino acids long. The V and J ends lost 4 bases and 6 bases, in that order; junction bases with no gene match: 1. As DNA, the CDR3 is TGTGCCAGTAGTAAGACAGGGGGCAATGAGCAGTTCTTC. Its protein is CASSKTGGNEQFF.

This rearrangement joins TRBV2 to TRBJ2-7, with TRBD1 identical over 7 bases. After removal of 6 bases from V and 2 bases from J, the junction contained 7 bases not matched to a gene. Per the germline V gene, CDR1 is SNHLY and CDR2 is FYNNEI. CDR3 length: 14 residues. This CDR3 reads CASRGLGTAYEQYF. DNA for the CDR3: TGTGCCAGCAGGGGATTAGGGACAGCCTACGAGCAGTACTTC.

The chain uses TRBV5-6 and TRBJ2-5; possible D gene TRBD1, 5 bases. This CDR3 spans 14 amino acids. Trimming shortened V by 4 bases and J by 1 base, and 11 bases separated the two germline ends. Germline V gives CDR1 SGHDT, CDR2 YYEEEE. CDR3 amino acids: CASSPQVTQETQYF. For the CDR3, the DNA is TGTGCCAGCAGCCCACAGGTCACCCAAGAGACCCAGTACTTC.

The chain has TRBV5-1 and TRBJ1-6; 9 bases match TRBD1. CDR3 length: 16 residues. V was clipped by 4 bases and J by 6 bases; unmatched bases: 8. From germline, CDR1 is SGHRS and CDR2 YFSETQ. This CDR3 is CASSPGQGASNSPLHF. The CDR3 DNA sequence: TGCGCCAGCAGCCCGGGACAGGGTGCGAGTAATTCACCCCTCCACTTT.

In this sample, this clone turned up once. J is TRBJ1-6 and V is TRBV10-3, with TRBD1 as a possible D gene (5 bases). The V end lost 4 bases, the J end lost 3 bases, and 10 bases lay between the germline ends. This CDR3 spans 15 amino acids. The germline gives CDR1 ENHRY, CDR2 SYGVKD. The CDR3 coding sequence is TGTGCCATCAGTGCTGGACAACGCTATAATTCACCCCTCCACTTT. Residues: CAISAGQRYNSPLHF.

V usage is TRBV7-2 and J usage is TRBJ2-7; the D gene is possibly TRBD1 (6 bases). V was pared by 3 bases and J by 2 bases, with 17 bases between. Germline-derived CDR1 and CDR2 are SGHTA and FQGNSA. There are 16 residues in the CDR3. CDR3 DNA sequence: TGTGCCAGCAGCTTCCCCAGGACAGACTTAACCTACGAGCAGTACTTC. The encoded protein is CASSFPRTDLTYEQYF.

The rearrangement uses TRBV2 and TRBJ1-5; 8 bases map to TRBD1. This CDR3 contains 15 residues. The germline gives CDR1 SNHLY, CDR2 FYNNEI. The J segment lost 4 bases and the V segment lost 7 bases, leaving 9 bases of the junction unmatched. This CDR3 reads CASIADRVGNQPQHF. CDR3 bases: TGTGCCAGCATCGCGGACAGGGTGGGTAATCAGCCCCAGCATTTT. Drawing the rest from reference TRBV2 and TRBJ1-5, the complete variable domain is EPEVTQTPSHQVTQMGQEVILRCVPISNHLYFYWYRQILGQKVEFLVSFYNNEISEKSEIFDDQFSVERPDGSNFTLKIRSTKLEDSAMYFCASIADRVGNQPQHFGDGTRLSIL.

V usage is TRBV6-1 and J usage is TRBJ2-5, with D tentatively TRBD2 (10 bases). CDR1 MNHNS and CDR2 SASEGT come from the germline V gene. The V gene lost 2 bases and the J gene lost 2 bases, with 27 bases spanning the gap. CDR3 length equals 20 residues. CDR3 DNA: TGTGCCAGCAGTGAAACCTGGACAGGGGCTAGCGGGAGCAGACAAGAGACCCAGTACTTC. It specifies CASSETWTGASGSRQETQYF.

This clone turned up a few times. V gene TRBV9 combines with J gene TRBJ1-4, with 8 nucleotides matching TRBD1. The V segment lost 0 bases and the J segment 7 bases; nucleotides outside the gene matches: 2. The CDR3 is made up of 14 amino acids. The V gene's germline CDR1 is SGDLS and CDR2 YYNGEE. The CDR3 is CASSVGQGIEKLFF. The CDR3 region has the DNA TGTGCCAGCAGCGTAGGACAGGGGATTGAAAAACTGTTTTTT.

As to this clone: At one boundary the junction diverges from the germline segment, which might be a read error. V is TRBV6-1 and J is TRBJ1-5; D ambiguous. The germline gives CDR1 MNHNS, CDR2 SASEGT. The CDR3 consists of 15 residues. This CDR3 reads CASREGVYSNQPQHF. The CDR3 region has the DNA TGTGCCAGCAGAGAAGGAGTTTATAGCAATCAGCCCCAGCATTTT.

This clone appeared a few times. This chain links TRBV5-1 with TRBJ2-1; TRBD2 agrees at 15 bases. V shed 7 bases, J shed 3 bases, and the junction held 5 bases outside the gene matches. Germline V gene lookup returns CDR1 SGHRS and CDR2 YFSETQ. This CDR3 is built from 16 residues. In DNA form, the CDR3 reads TGCGCCAGCCGGACTAGCGGGAGGGCCAACTACAATGAGCAGTTCTTC. Protein: CASRTSGRANYNEQFF.

J is TRBJ2-7 and V is TRBV29-1; TRBD1 aligns across 11 bases. J gave up 4 bases and V 3 bases, and 5 bases lay outside the gene matches. The CDR3 loop spans 14 amino acids. Germline CDR1 SQVTM, CDR2 ANQGSEA. The CDR3: CSVDLGQGAYEQYF. The CDR3 region has the DNA TGCAGCGTTGACCTCGGACAGGGGGCATACGAGCAGTACTTC.

This clone was seen a handful of times. V is TRBV12-3 or TRBV12-4 and J is TRBJ2-5; 7 bases are a match to TRBD1. The trim removed 5 bases at V and 7 bases at J, leaving 7 bases unmatched. CDR3 length equals 13 residues. The CDR3 region is CASSQEQGTTQYF. The DNA for the CDR3 is TGTGCCAGCAGTCAAGAACAGGGGACGACCCAGTACTTC.

The chain uses TRBV12-3 or TRBV12-4 and TRBJ2-7; D not certain. The CDR3 totals 12 residues. The V gene lost 5 bases and the J gene lost 3 bases, with 8 bases spanning the gap. CDR3 sequence reads: CASSLSNYEQYF. The CDR3 region has the DNA TGTGCCAGCAGTCTTAGCAACTACGAGCAGTACTTC.